This T cell receptor (beta chain) was sequenced in a study of T cell repertoires in ileal Crohn's disease. Clones were read by immunoSEQ multiplex PCR, and TCRdb kept only the in-frame ones, dropping some. The data show 3,500 to 5,000 clones, roughly 78% seen once. Sample time point: neoterminal ileum biopsy at postoperative endoscopy, about 6 months after surgery. Sequenced sample: ileal tissue. This receptor was obtained from an adult with Crohn's disease.

The CDR3 nucleotides read TGTGCCAGTAGTATAGATCGTGCCGGGGGCAATCAGCCCCAGCATTTT. Translation gives CASSIDRAGGNQPQHF. The chain recombines TRBV19 with TRBJ1-5; D is uncertain. V was clipped by 0 bases and J by 2 bases, with 11 bases between them. In germline, CDR1 is LNHDA, CDR2 SQIVND (reference sequence). This CDR3 is built from 16 residues.